This T cell receptor beta chain was retrieved from a study of blood T cells in healthy people across ages. Then a second PCR, running roughly 7 to 12 cycles, was carried out with a sample-barcoded 5' primer and a J-beta primer mix. Each CDR3 protein gets one entry after TCRdb re-called the 5' RACE reads with MiXCR. Of approximately 1,000,000 distinct CDR3 sequences listed, around 43% are singletons. This clonotype appeared many times. Its specificity is not known. V dropped 1 base and J dropped 1 base, with 9 bases sitting between them. There are 14 residues in the CDR3. Looked up from germline, CDR1 is SGHRS and CDR2 is YFSETQ. The study's findings and limits: Strongly correlated with naive T cell percentage was TCR beta diversity.

The sequence derives from a woman aged 60 to 75 in good health. The chain is built from TRBV5-1 and TRBJ2-7; D is possibly TRBD2 (6 bases). The sample taken for sequencing was blood. CDR3 bases: TGCGCCAGCAGCTTGTTGCGGGGTTCCTACGAGCAGTACTTC. It specifies CASSLLRGSYEQYF.